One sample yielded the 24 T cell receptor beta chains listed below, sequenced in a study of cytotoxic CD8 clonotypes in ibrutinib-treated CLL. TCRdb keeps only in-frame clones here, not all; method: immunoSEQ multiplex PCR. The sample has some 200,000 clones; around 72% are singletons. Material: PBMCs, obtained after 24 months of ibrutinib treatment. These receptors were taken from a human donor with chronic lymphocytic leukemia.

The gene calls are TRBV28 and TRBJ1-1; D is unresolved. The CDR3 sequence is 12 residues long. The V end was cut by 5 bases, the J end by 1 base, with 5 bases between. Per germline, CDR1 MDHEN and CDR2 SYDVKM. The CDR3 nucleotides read TGTGCCAGCAGTATTTGGAACACTGAAGCTTTCTTT. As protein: CASSIWNTEAFF.

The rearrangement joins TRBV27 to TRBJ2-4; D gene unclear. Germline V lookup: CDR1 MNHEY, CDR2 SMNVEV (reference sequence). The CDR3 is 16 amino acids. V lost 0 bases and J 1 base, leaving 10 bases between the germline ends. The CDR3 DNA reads TGTGCCAGCAGTTTATCATGGACGGGTGCCAAAAACATTCAGTACTTC. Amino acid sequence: CASSLSWTGAKNIQYF.

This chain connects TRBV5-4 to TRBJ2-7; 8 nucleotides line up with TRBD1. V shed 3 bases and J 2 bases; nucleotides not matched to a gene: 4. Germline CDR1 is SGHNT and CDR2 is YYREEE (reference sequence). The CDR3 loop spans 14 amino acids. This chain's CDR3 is CASSSGGPTYEQYF. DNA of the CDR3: TGTGCCAGCAGCTCAGGGGGCCCGACCTACGAGCAGTACTTC.

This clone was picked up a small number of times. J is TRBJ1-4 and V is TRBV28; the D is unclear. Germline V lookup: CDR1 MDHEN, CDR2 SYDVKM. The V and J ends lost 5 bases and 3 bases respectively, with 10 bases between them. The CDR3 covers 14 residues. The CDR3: CASSRQSSNEKLFF. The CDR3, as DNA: TGTGCCAGCAGTAGGCAGTCATCTAATGAAAAACTGTTTTTT.

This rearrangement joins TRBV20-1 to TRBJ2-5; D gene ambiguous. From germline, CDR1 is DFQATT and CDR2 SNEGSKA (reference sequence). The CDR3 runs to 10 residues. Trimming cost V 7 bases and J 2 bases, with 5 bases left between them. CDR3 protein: CSGSQETQYF. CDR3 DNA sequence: TGCAGTGGCAGTCAAGAGACCCAGTACTTC.

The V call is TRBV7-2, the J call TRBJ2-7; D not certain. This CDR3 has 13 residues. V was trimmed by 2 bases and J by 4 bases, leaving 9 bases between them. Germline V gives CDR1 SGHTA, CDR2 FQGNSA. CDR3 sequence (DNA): TGTGCCAGCAGCTTATGGTCGGCATACGAGCAGTACTTC. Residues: CASSLWSAYEQYF.

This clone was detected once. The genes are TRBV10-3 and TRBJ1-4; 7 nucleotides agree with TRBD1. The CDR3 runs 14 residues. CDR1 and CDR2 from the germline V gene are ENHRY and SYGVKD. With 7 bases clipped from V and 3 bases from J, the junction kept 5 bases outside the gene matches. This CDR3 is CAINTGAPNEKLFF. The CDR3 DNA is TGTGCCATCAACACAGGGGCCCCTAATGAAAAACTGTTTTTT.

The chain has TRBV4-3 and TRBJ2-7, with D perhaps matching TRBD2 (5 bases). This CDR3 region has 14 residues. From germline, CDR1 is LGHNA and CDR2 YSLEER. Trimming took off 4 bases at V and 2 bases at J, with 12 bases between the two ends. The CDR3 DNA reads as TGCGCCAGCAGCCTGACGAGGGCCACCTACGAGCAGTACTTC. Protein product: CASSLTRATYEQYF.

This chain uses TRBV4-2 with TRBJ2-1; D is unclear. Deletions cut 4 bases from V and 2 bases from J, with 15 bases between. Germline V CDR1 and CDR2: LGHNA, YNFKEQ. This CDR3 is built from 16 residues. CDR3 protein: CASSPNVDPTYNEQFF. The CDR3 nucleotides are TGTGCCAGCAGCCCGAACGTGGACCCAACCTACAATGAGCAGTTCTTC.

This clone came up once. CDR3 residues: CASSIPLATSGRASYEQYF. The CDR3 DNA is TGTGCCAGCAGCATACCCCTGGCGACTAGCGGGAGGGCCAGCTACGAGCAGTACTTC. The chain links TRBV7-9 to TRBJ2-7; 14 nucleotides match TRBD2. There are 19 residues in the CDR3. Germline V gene sequence: CDR1 SEHNR, CDR2 FQNEAQ (reference sequence). The trim removed 5 bases at V and 3 bases at J, leaving 15 bases unmatched.

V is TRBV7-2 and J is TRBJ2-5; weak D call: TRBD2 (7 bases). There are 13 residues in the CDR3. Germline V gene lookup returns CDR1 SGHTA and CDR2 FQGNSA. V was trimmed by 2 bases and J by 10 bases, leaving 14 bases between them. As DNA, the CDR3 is TGTGCCAGCAGCTTATGGGGGGGCATATTCCAGTACTTC. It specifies CASSLWGGIFQYF.

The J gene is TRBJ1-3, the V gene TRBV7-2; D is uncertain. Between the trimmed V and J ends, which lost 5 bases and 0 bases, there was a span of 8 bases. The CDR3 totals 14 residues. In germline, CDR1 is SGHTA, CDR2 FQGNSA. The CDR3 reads CASSPLLSGNTIYF. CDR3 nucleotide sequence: TGTGCCAGCAGCCCACTCCTCTCTGGAAACACCATATATTTT.

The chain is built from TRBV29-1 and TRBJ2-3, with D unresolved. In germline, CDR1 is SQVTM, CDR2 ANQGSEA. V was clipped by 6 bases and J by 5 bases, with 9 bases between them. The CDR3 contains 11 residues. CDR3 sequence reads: CSVGNKDTQYF. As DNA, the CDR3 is TGCAGCGTAGGGAACAAAGATACGCAGTATTTT.

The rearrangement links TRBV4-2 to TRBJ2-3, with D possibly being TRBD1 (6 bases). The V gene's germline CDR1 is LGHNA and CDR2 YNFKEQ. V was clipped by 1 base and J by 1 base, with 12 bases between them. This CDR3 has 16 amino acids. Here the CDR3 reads CASSQVGAEGTDTQYF. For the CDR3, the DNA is TGTGCCAGCAGCCAAGTGGGGGCGGAGGGCACAGATACGCAGTATTTT.

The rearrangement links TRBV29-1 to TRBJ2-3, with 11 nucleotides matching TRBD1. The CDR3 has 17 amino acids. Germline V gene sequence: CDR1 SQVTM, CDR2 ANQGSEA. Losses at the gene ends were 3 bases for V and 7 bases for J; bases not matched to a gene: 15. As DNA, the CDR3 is TGCAGCGTTGATTTCGGACAGGGGGCTAGTCCATTTAATACGCAGTATTTT. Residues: CSVDFGQGASPFNTQYF.

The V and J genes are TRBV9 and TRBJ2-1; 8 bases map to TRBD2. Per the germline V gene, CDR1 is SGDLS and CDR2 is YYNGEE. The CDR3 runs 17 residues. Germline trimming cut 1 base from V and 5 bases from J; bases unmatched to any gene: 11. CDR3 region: CASSVRRAGDKNNEQFF. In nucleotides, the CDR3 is TGTGCCAGCAGCGTAAGGAGAGCGGGGGATAAAAACAATGAGCAGTTCTTC.

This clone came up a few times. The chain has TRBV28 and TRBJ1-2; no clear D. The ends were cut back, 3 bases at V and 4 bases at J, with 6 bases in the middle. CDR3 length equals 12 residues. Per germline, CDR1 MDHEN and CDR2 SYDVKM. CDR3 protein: CASSFRRYGYTF. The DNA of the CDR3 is TGTGCCAGCAGTTTTCGACGCTATGGCTACACCTTC.

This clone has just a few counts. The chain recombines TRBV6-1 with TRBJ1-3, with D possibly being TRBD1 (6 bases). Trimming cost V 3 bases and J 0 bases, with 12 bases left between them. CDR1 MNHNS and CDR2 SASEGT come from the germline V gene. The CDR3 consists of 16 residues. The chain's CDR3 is CASSDPGHSSGNTIYF. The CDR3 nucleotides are TGTGCCAGCAGTGACCCGGGACACAGCTCTGGAAACACCATATATTTT.

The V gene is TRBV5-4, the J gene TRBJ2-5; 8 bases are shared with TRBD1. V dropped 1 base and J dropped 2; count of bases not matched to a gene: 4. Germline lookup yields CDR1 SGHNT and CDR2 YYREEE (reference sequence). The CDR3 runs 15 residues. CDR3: CASSLLTGAQETQYF. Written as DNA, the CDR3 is TGTGCCAGCAGCTTGTTGACAGGGGCACAAGAGACCCAGTACTTC.

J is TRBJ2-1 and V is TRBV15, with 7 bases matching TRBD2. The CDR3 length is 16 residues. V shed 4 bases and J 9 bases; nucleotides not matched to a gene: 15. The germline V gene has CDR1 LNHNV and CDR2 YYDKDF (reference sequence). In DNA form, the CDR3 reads TGTGCCACCAGCACGGACCGACTAGCCTGGGGGGGTGAGCAGTTCTTC. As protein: CATSTDRLAWGGEQFF.

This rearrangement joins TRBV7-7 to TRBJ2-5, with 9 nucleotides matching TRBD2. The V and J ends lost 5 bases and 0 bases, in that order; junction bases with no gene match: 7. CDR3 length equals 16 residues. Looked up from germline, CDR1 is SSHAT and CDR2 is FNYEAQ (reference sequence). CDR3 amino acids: CASSRTSGQNQETQYF. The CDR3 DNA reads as TGTGCCAGCAGCCGAACTAGCGGGCAGAACCAAGAGACCCAGTACTTC.

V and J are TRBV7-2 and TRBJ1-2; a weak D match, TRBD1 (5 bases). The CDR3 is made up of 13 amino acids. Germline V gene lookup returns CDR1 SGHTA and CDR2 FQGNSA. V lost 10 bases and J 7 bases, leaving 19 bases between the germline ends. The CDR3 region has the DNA TGTGCCACCGAGGGCACCGCGGGGGGTGGCTACACCTTC. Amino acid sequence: CATEGTAGGGYTF.

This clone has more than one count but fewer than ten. The CDR3 sequence: CASSSTTGGHEQYF. CDR3 nucleotide sequence: TGTGCCAGCAGCTCCACTACAGGGGGCCACGAGCAGTACTTC. The chain links TRBV7-8 to TRBJ2-7; 9 bases match TRBD1. The CDR3 has 14 residues. Germline V CDR1 and CDR2: SGHVS, FQNEAQ. Trimming at V came to 4 bases and at J to 5 bases, leaving 6 bases not matched to a gene. The whole variable domain, filled in from reference TRBV7-8 and TRBJ2-7, reads GAGVSQSPRYKVAKRGQDVALRCDPISGHVSLFWYQQALGQGPEFLTYFQNEAQLDKSGLPSDRFFAERPEGSVSTLKIQRTQQEDSAVYLCASSSTTGGHEQYFGPGTRLTVT.

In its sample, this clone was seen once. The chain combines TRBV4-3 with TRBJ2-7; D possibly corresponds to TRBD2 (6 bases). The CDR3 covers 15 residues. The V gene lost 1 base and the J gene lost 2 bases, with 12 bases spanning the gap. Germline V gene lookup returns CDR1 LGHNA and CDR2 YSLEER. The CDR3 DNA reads TGCGCCAGCAGCCAAGTCGGGAGAAACACCTACGAGCAGTACTTC. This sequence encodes CASSQVGRNTYEQYF.